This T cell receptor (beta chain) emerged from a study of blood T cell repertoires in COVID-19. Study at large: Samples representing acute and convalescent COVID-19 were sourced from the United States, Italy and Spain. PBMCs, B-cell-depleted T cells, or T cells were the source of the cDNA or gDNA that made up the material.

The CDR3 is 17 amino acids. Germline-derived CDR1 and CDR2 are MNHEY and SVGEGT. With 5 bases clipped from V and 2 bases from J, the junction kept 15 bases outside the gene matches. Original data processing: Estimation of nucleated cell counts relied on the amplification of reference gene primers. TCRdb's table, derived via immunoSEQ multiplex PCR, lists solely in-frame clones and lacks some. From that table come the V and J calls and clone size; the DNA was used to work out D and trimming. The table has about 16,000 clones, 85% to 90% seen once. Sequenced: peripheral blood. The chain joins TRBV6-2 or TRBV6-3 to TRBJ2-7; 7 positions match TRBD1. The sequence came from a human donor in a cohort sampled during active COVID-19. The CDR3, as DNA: TGTGCCAGCAGTCAGCACAGGGGCCGGACCACAACCTACGAGCAGTACTTC. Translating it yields CASSQHRGRTTTYEQYF.